Following are 17 T cell receptor beta chains from one sample sequenced in a study of blood T cell repertoires in COVID-19 (dated by TCRdb to about 2020). Library preparation was by the immunoSEQ multiplex PCR assay. TCRdb took this table from immuneACCESS and kept in-frame rearrangements with V and J called. Such tables lack part of the clones; where checked against another copy, unresolved V genes explain under half of the gap, and the rest is unexplained. The sample profile shows tens of thousands of clones; more than 65% of them were found once. The top ten hold less than 10% of the sample. Sequencing was done on a sample of peripheral blood. Every receptor here comes from a human donor in a cohort sampled during active COVID-19.

The CDR3 sequence is CASSGLGSGQYF. CDR3 coding DNA: TGTGCCAGTAGTGGGCTGGGGAGCGGGCAGTACTTC. The chain uses TRBV19 and TRBJ2-7; a possible D gene is TRBD2 (5 bases). Germline-derived CDR1 and CDR2 are LNHDA and SQIVND (reference sequence). The CDR3 sequence is 12 residues long. V was shortened by 5 bases and J by 9 bases, with 14 bases between the two germline ends.

The genes are TRBV28 and TRBJ1-1, with D maybe TRBD1 (5 bases). Trimming cost V 4 bases and J 1 base, with 19 bases left between them. CDR3 length equals 17 residues. The germline V gene has CDR1 MDHEN and CDR2 SYDVKM. The CDR3 region is CASSSAGTPVGNTEAFF. The CDR3 nucleotides read TGTGCCAGCAGTTCTGCCGGGACTCCGGTCGGGAACACTGAAGCTTTCTTT.

This clone was seen only a few times. The chain joins TRBV5-6 to TRBJ2-7; tentatively, D is TRBD2 (6 bases). V lost 7 bases to trimming and J lost 0 bases, with 17 bases between them. From germline, CDR1 is SGHDT and CDR2 YYEEEE. The CDR3 has 15 amino acids. CDR3 loop: CASAGRGGRSYEQYF. The CDR3 bases are TGTGCCAGCGCGGGACGGGGCGGGCGCTCCTACGAGCAGTACTTC.

DNA of the CDR3: TGTGCCAGTCACAAAGAAAGCACAGATACGCAGTATTTT. This sequence encodes CASHKESTDTQYF. The gene calls are TRBV19 and TRBJ2-3, with D uncertain. The V gene lost 8 bases and the J gene lost 0 bases, with 9 bases spanning the gap. In germline, CDR1 is LNHDA, CDR2 SQIVND (reference sequence). There are 13 residues in the CDR3.

This chain joins TRBV2 and TRBJ1-5; 8 nucleotides match TRBD1. Germline values: CDR1 SNHLY, CDR2 FYNNEI. This CDR3 spans 14 amino acids. The V gene end was trimmed by 6 bases and the J gene end by 7 bases; junction bases not matched to a gene: 8. CDR3 sequence: CASSSPTGAQPQHF. As DNA, the CDR3 is TGTGCCAGCAGCTCCCCGACAGGGGCCCAGCCCCAGCATTTT.

This chain uses TRBV30 with TRBJ2-7; a possible D gene is TRBD2 (5 bases). CDR3 length: 12 amino acids. In germline, CDR1 is GTSNPN, CDR2 SVGIG (reference sequence). Trimming pared 4 bases from V and 0 bases from J, leaving 7 bases between. CDR3: CAWTRDSYEQYF. The CDR3 coding sequence is TGTGCCTGGACTCGGGACTCCTACGAGCAGTACTTC.

The chain employs TRBV28 and TRBJ1-1, with TRBD1 matching 7 bases. The CDR3 covers 15 residues. Germline CDR1 MDHEN, CDR2 SYDVKM. The J segment lost 1 base and the V segment lost 5 bases, leaving 7 bases of the junction unmatched. As DNA, the CDR3 is TGTGCCAGCAGTCCCGGGACAGCGACGAACACTGAAGCTTTCTTT. It yields the protein CASSPGTATNTEAFF.

In the case of this clone: The junction departs from germline at one end; a sequencing error may be responsible. The chain employs TRBV6-2 or TRBV6-3 and TRBJ2-1; perhaps TRBD2 as D (7 bases). CDR1 and CDR2 (germline): MNHEY, SVGEGT. The CDR3 contains 15 residues. The CDR3 here is CATSRAGQTYNEQFF. CDR3 bases: TGTGCCACCAGTCGAGCGGGACAAACTTACAATGAGCAGTTCTTC.

V and J are TRBV2 and TRBJ1-2; no firm D call. From germline, CDR1 is SNHLY and CDR2 FYNNEI. The CDR3 contains 14 residues. Trimming took 8 bases from V and 2 from J, leaving 15 bases between them. CDR3 residues: CASHGEGLNYGYTF. The CDR3, as DNA: TGTGCCAGCCACGGGGAGGGATTGAACTATGGCTACACCTTC. The whole variable domain, remainder taken from reference TRBV2 and TRBJ1-2, is EPEVTQTPSHQVTQMGQEVILRCVPISNHLYFYWYRQILGQKVEFLVSFYNNEISEKSEIFDDQFSVERPDGSNFTLKIRSTKLEDSAMYFCASHGEGLNYGYTFGSGTRLTVV.

The rearrangement uses TRBV30 and TRBJ2-3, with 11 bases matching TRBD2. Losses at the gene ends were 1 base for V and 6 bases for J; bases not matched to a gene: 6. This CDR3 region has 15 residues. Germline-derived CDR1 and CDR2 are GTSNPN and SVGIG (reference sequence). CDR3 sequence: CAWSGLAGGRDTQYF. CDR3 in DNA: TGTGCCTGGAGTGGTCTAGCGGGAGGTAGGGATACGCAGTATTTT.

The chain links TRBV7-9 to TRBJ2-3; 10 bases fit TRBD2. The CDR3 loop spans 18 amino acids. Germline lookup yields CDR1 SEHNR and CDR2 FQNEAQ (reference sequence). The junction had 15 bases not matched to a gene; V was cut back by 6 bases and J by 3 bases. CDR3 loop: CASRPAPSLAGLTDTQYF. The CDR3 DNA follows: TGTGCCAGCAGGCCAGCCCCGTCACTAGCGGGACTAACAGATACGCAGTATTTT.

The CDR3 reads CASSQDRRTDYGYTF. In DNA form, the CDR3 reads TGCGCCAGCAGCCAAGATCGAAGAACAGACTATGGCTACACCTTC. The chain recombines TRBV4-3 with TRBJ1-2; no reliable D call. Trimming left V 0 bases short and J 3 bases short, with 11 bases between. The CDR3 has 15 amino acids. Germline lookup yields CDR1 LGHNA and CDR2 YSLEER.

V and J are TRBV10-3 and TRBJ1-5; possible D gene TRBD1, 5 bases. The CDR3 is made up of 13 amino acids. From germline, CDR1 is ENHRY and CDR2 SYGVKD. Trimming pared 8 bases from V and 7 bases from J, leaving 15 bases between. CDR3 coding DNA: TGTGCCATCCGGGGGGGGGTGGGCCAGCCCCAGCATTTT. Residues: CAIRGGVGQPQHF.

The chain uses TRBV7-2 and TRBJ2-3; D might be TRBD2 (5 bases). This CDR3 contains 14 residues. Germline CDR1 and CDR2: SGHTA and FQGNSA. The V gene lost 2 bases and the J gene lost 2 bases, with 8 bases spanning the gap. The DNA for the CDR3 is TGTGCCAGCAGCTTAACGACTATCACAGATACGCAGTATTTT. Residues: CASSLTTITDTQYF. The entire variable domain, with the rest obtained from reference TRBV7-2 and TRBJ2-3, is as follows: GAGVSQSPSNKVTEKGKDVELRCDPISGHTALYWYRQSLGQGLEFLIYFQGNSAPDKSGLPSDRFSAERTGGSVSTLTIQRTQQEDSAVYLCASSLTTITDTQYFGPGTRLTVL.

About this clone itself: The junction shows a germline mismatch at one end, possibly a read error. This chain joins TRBV7-7 and TRBJ2-7; 7 bases match TRBD2. Germline V lookup: CDR1 SSHAT, CDR2 FNYEAQ (reference sequence). This CDR3 region has 15 residues. The CDR3 loop is CASSPGAGVGGEQYF. The DNA of the CDR3 is TGTGCTAGCAGCCCCGGCGCGGGGGTGGGTGGAGAGCAGTACTTC.

The V call is TRBV6-5, the J call TRBJ1-2; maybe TRBD1 (5 bases). Trimming took off 0 bases at V and 3 bases at J, with 8 bases between the two ends. CDR3 length: 14 amino acids. Per the germline V gene, CDR1 is MNHEY and CDR2 is SVGAGI. For the CDR3, the DNA is TGTGCCAGCAGTTACTCGACCAGGGACTATGGCTACACCTTC. Translating gives CASSYSTRDYGYTF.

This clone was seen only a few times. The DNA for the CDR3 is TGTGCCAGCAGTCCCCCGGACAGGGGGCTATTGAACACTGAAGCTTTCTTT. As protein: CASSPPDRGLLNTEAFF. The V and J genes are TRBV6-2 or TRBV6-3 and TRBJ1-1; 11 nucleotides line up with TRBD1. This CDR3 contains 17 residues. Trimming took 5 bases from V and 0 from J; bases not matched to a gene: 8. Germline V gene lookup returns CDR1 MNHEY and CDR2 SVGEGT.